This T cell receptor (beta chain) was retrieved from a study of blood T cell repertoires in COVID-19. In the study overall: The United States, Italy and Spain supplied acute and convalescent COVID-19 samples.

Profiling relied on immunoSEQ multiplex PCR, and the TCRdb table lists in-frame clones only, not all of them. The data hold 110,000 or so clones, with 85% to 90% observed a single time. Losses at the gene ends were 2 bases for V and 5 bases for J; bases not matched to a gene: 13. This CDR3 has 18 residues. CDR1 and CDR2 from the germline V gene are SGHVS and FNYEAQ. The receptor was isolated from a man in his sixties or seventies with active or convalescent COVID-19. The sequencing sample was made of peripheral blood. V gene TRBV7-6 combines with J gene TRBJ2-2, with 8 bases identical to TRBD2. The CDR3 nucleotides are TGTGCCAGCAGCTTATTTGTAACGGCGGGAGGCGATACCGGGGAGCTGTTTTTT. Translating gives CASSLFVTAGGDTGELFF. Variable domain in full (rest from reference TRBV7-6 and TRBJ2-2): GAGVSQSPRYKVTKRGQDVALRCDPISGHVSLYWYRQALGQGPEFLTYFNYEAQQDKSGLPNDRFSAERPEGSISTLTIQRTEQRDSAMYRCASSLFVTAGGDTGELFFGEGSRLTVL.